This TCR beta chain is drawn from a study of OX40 agonist ivuxolimab in advanced cancers. Method: immunoSEQ multiplex PCR; TCRdb's copy keeps in-frame clones and lacks some. This table has tens of thousands of clones, roughly 88% appearing once. This CDR3 has 13 residues. Germline V lookup: CDR1 LNHDA, CDR2 SQIVND (reference sequence). Trimming left V 4 bases short and J 9 bases short, with 10 bases between. With regard to this clone: As yet, its antigen is unknown.

Study outcomes and limitations: Researchers report that CD8+ T cells had, on average, more expanded clones than CD4+.

The source is an adult with an advanced solid tumor such as melanoma, head and neck, liver or kidney cancer. The rearrangement joins TRBV19 to TRBJ1-6; D possibly corresponds to TRBD1 (6 bases). The input for sequencing was CD4+ or CD8+ T cells sorted from blood, taken in a trial of the OX40 agonist ivuxolimab. The CDR3 nucleotides are TGTGCCAGTAGTAAAGGGGGGAGTTCACCCCTCCACTTT. It yields the protein CASSKGGSSPLHF.